One T cell receptor (beta chain) is described in this entry. Its antigen is currently unknown. Sequencing used immunoSEQ multiplex PCR; TCRdb keeps in-frame clones, though not all of them. The profile shows about 68,000 clones, 88% of them singletons. Over chemoradiotherapy, repertoires were sampled more than once. These data belong to a study of chemoradiotherapy in HPV16-positive cancers. The CDR3 is 14 residues long. With 3 bases removed from V and 1 base from J, the gap between germline ends came to 9 bases. The V gene's germline CDR1 is PRHDT and CDR2 FYEKMQ (reference sequence). Findings of the study overall: Candidate HPV-specific clones and E7-related TCR motifs grew in tumor during treatment.

This chain links TRBV13 with TRBJ1-1; D is undetermined. The source of this sequence is a human donor with HPV-associated anogenital cancer. Material: blood, obtained from a patient who underwent chemoradiotherapy. CDR3 DNA: TGTGCCAGCAGCTTTGGTCCGGCGAACACTGAAGCTTTCTTT. Encoded protein: CASSFGPANTEAFF.